This TCR beta chain was observed in a study of blood T cell repertoires in COVID-19. Authors' data handling: Cell counts per sample came from amplifying reference gene primers. The repertoire was sequenced with immunoSEQ multiplex PCR; TCRdb's copy has only in-frame clones and lacks some. V, J and clone size are those of that table, while D and trimming were read from the DNA. The table lists some 300,000 clones, around nine tenths of them singletons. Germline CDR1 and CDR2: SGHTA and FQGNSA. The V end was cut by 1 base, the J end by 3 bases, with 14 bases between. The CDR3 is 16 residues long. This sequence originates from a man aged 65 to 85 with acute or convalescent COVID-19. The rearrangement uses TRBV7-2 and TRBJ2-3; a possible D gene is TRBD2 (7 bases). Material for sequencing was peripheral blood. The CDR3 loop reads CASSLDGGLGTDTQYF. For the CDR3, the DNA is TGTGCCAGCAGCTTAGACGGGGGGCTCGGGACAGATACGCAGTATTTT.